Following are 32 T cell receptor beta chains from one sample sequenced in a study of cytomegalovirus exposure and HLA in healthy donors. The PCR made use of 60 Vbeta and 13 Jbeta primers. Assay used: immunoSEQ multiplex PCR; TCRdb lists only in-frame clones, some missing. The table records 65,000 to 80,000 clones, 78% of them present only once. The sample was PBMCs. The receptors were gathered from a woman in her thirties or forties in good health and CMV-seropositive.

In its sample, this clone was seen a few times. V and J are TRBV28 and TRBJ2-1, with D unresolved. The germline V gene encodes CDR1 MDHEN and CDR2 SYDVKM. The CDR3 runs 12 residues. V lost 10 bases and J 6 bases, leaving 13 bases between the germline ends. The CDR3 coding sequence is TGTGCCACCACTATATTTCCCAATGAGCAGTTCTTC. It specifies CATTIFPNEQFF.

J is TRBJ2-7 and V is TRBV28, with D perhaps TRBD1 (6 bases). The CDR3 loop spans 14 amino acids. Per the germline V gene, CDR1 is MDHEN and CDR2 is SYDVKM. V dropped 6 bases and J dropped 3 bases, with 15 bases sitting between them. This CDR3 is CASRTGTLNYEQYF. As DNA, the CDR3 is TGTGCCAGCAGAACCGGGACACTAAACTACGAGCAGTACTTC. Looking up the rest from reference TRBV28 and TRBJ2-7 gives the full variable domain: DVKVTQSSRYLVKRTGEKVFLECVQDMDHENMFWYRQDPGLGLRLIYFSYDVKMKEKGDIPEGYSVSREKKERFSLILESASTNQTSMYLCASRTGTLNYEQYFGPGTRLTVT.

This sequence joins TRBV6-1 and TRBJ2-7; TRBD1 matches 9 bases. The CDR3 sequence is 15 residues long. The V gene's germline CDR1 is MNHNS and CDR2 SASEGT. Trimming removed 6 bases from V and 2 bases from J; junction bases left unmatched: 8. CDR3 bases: TGTGCCAGCAGCAGGACAGGGGTACCCCCCTACGAGCAGTACTTC. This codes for CASSRTGVPPYEQYF.

The CDR3 is CASSPGTRDRDTQYF. CDR3 nucleotides: TGTGCCAGCAGCCCAGGTACTAGGGATAGGGATACGCAGTATTTT. This sequence joins TRBV11-2 and TRBJ2-3; D possibly corresponds to TRBD2 (5 bases). V was clipped by 5 bases and J by 6 bases, with 18 bases between them. CDR1 and CDR2 from the germline V gene are SGHAT and FQNNGV. CDR3 length: 15 residues.

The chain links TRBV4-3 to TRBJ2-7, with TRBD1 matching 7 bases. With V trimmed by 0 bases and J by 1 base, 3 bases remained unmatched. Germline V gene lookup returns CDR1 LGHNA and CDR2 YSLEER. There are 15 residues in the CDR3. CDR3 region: CASSQDLGQSYEQYF. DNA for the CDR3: TGCGCCAGCAGCCAAGATTTGGGACAGTCCTACGAGCAGTACTTC.

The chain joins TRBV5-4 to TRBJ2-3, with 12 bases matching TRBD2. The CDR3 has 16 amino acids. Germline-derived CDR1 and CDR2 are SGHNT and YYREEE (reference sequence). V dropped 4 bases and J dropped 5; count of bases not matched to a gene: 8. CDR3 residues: CASSPTSGGQGDTQYF. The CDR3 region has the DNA TGTGCCAGCAGCCCTACTAGCGGGGGGCAAGGAGATACGCAGTATTTT.

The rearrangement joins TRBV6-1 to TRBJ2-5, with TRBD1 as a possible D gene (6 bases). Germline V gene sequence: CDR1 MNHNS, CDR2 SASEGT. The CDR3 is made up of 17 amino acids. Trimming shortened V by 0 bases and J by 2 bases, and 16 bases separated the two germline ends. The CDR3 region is CASSEALLGAPQETQYF. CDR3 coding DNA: TGTGCCAGCAGTGAAGCGCTTTTGGGGGCACCTCAAGAGACCCAGTACTTC.

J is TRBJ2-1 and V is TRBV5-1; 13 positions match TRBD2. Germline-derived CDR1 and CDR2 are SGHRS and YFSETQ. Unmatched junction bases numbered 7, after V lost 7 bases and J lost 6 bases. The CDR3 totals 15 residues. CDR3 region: CASRPLAGGLNEQFF. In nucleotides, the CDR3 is TGCGCCAGCCGACCACTAGCGGGGGGGCTCAATGAGCAGTTCTTC.

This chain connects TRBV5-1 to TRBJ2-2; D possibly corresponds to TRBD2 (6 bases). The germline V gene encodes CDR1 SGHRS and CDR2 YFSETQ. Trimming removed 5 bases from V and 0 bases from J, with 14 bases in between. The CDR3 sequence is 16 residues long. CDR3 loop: CASRPTGEPNTGELFF. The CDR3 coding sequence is TGCGCCAGCAGGCCAACGGGGGAACCGAACACCGGGGAGCTGTTTTTT.

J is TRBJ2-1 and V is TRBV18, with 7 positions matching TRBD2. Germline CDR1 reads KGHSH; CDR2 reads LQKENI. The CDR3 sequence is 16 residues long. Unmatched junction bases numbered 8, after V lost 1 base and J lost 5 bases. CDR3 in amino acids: CASSPQGGGIHNEQFF. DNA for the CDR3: TGTGCCAGCTCACCACAAGGCGGGGGAATCCACAATGAGCAGTTCTTC.

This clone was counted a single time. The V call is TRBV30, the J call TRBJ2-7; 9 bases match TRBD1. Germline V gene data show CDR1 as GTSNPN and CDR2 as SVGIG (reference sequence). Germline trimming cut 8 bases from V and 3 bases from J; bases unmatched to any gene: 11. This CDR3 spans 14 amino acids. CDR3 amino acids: CATDPGQGFYEQYF. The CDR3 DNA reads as TGTGCCACGGATCCGGGACAGGGTTTCTACGAGCAGTACTTC.

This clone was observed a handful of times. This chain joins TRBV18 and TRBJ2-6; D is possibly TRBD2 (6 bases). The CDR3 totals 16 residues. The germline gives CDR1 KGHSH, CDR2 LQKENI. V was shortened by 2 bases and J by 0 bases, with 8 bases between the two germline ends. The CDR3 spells CASSPMRDSGANVLTF. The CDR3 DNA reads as TGTGCCAGCTCACCAATGCGGGACTCTGGGGCCAACGTCCTGACTTTC. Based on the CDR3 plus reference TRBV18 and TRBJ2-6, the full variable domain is NAGVMQNPRHLVRRRGQEARLRCSPMKGHSHVYWYRQLPEEGLKFMVYLQKENIIDESGMPKERFSAEFPKEGPSILRIQQVVRGDSAAYFCASSPMRDSGANVLTFGAGSRLTVL.

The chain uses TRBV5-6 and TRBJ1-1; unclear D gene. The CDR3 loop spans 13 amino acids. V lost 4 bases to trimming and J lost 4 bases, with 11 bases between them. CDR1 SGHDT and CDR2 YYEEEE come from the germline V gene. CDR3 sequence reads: CASSPGRTTEAFF. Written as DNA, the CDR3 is TGTGCCAGCAGCCCGGGAAGGACCACTGAAGCTTTCTTT.

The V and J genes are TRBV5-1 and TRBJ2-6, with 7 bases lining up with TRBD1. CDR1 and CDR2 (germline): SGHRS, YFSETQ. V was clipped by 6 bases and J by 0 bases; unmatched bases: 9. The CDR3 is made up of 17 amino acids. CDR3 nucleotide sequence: TGCGCCAGCAACGCGGTGTCAGGGGGCTCTGGGGCCAACGTCCTGACTTTC. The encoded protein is CASNAVSGGSGANVLTF.

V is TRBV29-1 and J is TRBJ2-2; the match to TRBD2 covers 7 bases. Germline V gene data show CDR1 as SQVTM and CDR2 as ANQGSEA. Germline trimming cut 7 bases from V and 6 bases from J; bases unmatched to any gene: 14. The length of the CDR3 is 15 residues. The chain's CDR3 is CSARGASGGPGELFF. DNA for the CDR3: TGCAGCGCCCGTGGGGCTAGCGGAGGGCCCGGGGAGCTGTTTTTT.

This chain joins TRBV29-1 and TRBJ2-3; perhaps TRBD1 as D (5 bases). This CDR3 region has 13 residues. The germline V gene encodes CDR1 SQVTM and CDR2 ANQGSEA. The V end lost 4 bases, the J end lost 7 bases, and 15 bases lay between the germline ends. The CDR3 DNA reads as TGCAGCGTTGGTGTAGGGGATATGAATACGCAGTATTTT. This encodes CSVGVGDMNTQYF.

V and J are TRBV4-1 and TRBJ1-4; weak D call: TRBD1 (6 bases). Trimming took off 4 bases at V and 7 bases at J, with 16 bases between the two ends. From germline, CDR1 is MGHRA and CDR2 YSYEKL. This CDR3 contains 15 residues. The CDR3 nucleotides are TGCGCCAGCAGCCTGCTCTGGAGGGGGGGTGAAAAACTGTTTTTT. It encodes CASSLLWRGGEKLFF.

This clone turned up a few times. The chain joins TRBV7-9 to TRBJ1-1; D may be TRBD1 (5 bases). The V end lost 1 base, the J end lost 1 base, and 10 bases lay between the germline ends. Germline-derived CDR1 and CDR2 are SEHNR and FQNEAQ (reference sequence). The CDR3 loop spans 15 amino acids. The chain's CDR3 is CASSLESGQNTEAFF. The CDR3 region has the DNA TGTGCCAGCAGCTTAGAATCCGGACAGAACACTGAAGCTTTCTTT.

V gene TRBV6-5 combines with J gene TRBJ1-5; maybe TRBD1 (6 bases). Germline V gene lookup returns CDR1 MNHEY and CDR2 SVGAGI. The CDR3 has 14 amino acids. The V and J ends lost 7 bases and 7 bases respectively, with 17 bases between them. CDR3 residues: CASTGQGWGQPQHF. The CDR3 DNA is TGTGCCAGCACAGGGCAGGGGTGGGGACAGCCCCAGCATTTT.

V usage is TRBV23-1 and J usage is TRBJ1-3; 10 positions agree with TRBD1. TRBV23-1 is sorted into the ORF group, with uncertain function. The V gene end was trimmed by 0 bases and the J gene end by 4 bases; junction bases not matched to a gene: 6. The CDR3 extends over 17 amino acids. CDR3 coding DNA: TGCGCCAGCAGTCAATCCCGGGACAGGGGAGACGGAAACACCATATATTTT. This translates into CASSQSRDRGDGNTIYF.

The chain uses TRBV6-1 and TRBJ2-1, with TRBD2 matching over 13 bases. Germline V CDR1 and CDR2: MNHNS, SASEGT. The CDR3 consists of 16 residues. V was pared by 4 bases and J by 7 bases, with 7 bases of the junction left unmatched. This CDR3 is CASSALAGGRGNEQFF. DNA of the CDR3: TGTGCCAGCAGTGCACTAGCGGGGGGGCGAGGGAATGAGCAGTTCTTC.

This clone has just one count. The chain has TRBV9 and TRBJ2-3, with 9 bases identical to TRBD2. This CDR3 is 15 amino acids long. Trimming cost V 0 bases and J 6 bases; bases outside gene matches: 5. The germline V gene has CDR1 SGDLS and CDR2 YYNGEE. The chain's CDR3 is CASSVVGSGGDTQYF. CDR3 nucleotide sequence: TGTGCCAGCAGCGTAGTAGGTAGCGGGGGCGATACGCAGTATTTT.

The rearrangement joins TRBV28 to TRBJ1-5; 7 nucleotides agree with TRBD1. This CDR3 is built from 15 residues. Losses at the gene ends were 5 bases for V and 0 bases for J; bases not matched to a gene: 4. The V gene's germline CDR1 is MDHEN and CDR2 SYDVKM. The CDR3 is CASSRDSNSNQPQHF. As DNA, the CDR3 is TGTGCCAGCAGTAGGGACAGCAATAGCAATCAGCCCCAGCATTTT.

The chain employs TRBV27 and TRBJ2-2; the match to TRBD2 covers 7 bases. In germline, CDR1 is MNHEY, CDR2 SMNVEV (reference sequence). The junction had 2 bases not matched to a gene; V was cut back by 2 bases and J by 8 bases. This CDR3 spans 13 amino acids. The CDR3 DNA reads TGTGCCAGCAGTTTAGGACTAGGTGGGGAGCTGTTTTTT. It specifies CASSLGLGGELFF.

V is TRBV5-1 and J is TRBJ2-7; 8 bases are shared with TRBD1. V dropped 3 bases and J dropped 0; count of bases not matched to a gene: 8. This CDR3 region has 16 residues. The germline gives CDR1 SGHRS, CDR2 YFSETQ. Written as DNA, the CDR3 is TGCGCCAGCAGCTGGTGGACAGGGCCCAGCTCCTACGAGCAGTACTTC. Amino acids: CASSWWTGPSSYEQYF. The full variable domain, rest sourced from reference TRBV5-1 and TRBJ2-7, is KAGVTQTPRYLIKTRGQQVTLSCSPISGHRSVSWYQQTPGQGLQFLFEYFSETQRNKGNFPGRFSGRQFSNSRSEMNVSTLELGDSALYLCASSWWTGPSSYEQYFGPGTRLTVT.

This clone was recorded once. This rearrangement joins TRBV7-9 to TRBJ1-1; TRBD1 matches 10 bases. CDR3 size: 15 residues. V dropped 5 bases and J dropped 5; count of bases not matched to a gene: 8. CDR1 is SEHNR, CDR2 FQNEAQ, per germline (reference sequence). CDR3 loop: CASSTDRGLGTEAFF. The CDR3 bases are TGTGCCAGCAGCACAGACAGGGGGCTCGGAACTGAAGCTTTCTTT. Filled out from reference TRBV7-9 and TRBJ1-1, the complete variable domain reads DTGVSQNPRHKITKRGQNVTFRCDPISEHNRLYWYRQTLGQGPEFLTYFQNEAQLEKSRLLSDRFSAERPKGSFSTLEIQRTEQGDSAMYLCASSTDRGLGTEAFFGQGTRLTVV.

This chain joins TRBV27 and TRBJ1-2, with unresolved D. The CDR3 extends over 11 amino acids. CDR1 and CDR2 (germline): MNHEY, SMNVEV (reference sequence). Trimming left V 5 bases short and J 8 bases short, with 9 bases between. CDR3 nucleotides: TGTGCCAGCAGTCCGGGTTACGGCTACACCTTC. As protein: CASSPGYGYTF.

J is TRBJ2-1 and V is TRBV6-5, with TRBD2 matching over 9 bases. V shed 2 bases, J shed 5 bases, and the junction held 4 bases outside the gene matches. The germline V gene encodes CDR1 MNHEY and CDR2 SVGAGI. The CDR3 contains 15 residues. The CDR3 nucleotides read TGTGCCAGCAGTTACAGGCGGGGGGGGGACAATGAGCAGTTCTTC. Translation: CASSYRRGGDNEQFF.

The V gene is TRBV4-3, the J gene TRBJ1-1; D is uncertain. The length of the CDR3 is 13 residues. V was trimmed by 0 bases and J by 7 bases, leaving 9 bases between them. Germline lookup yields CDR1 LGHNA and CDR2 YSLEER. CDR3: CASSQDQEDEAFF. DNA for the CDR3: TGCGCCAGCAGCCAAGATCAGGAGGATGAAGCTTTCTTT.

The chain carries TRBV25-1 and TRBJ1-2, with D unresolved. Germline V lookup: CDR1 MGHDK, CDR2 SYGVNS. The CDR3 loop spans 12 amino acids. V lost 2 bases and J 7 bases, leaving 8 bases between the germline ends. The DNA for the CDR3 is TGTGCCAGCAGTGAACAGAAGTTTGGCTACACCTTC. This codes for CASSEQKFGYTF.

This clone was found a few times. DNA for the CDR3: TGTGCCAGCAGTTTCGGGACAGACTCTGAAGCTTTCTTT. Amino acids: CASSFGTDSEAFF. The rearrangement uses TRBV6-5 and TRBJ1-1; 7 positions agree with TRBD1. Losses at the gene ends were 4 bases for V and 6 bases for J; bases not matched to a gene: 5. The CDR3 is 13 residues long. CDR1 MNHEY and CDR2 SVGAGI come from the germline V gene.

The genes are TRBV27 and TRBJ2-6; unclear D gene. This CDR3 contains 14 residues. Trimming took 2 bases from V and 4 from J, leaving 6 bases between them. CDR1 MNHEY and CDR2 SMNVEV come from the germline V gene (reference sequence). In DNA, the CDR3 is TGTGCCAGCAGTTTACGAGGCGGGGCCAACGTCCTGACTTTC. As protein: CASSLRGGANVLTF.